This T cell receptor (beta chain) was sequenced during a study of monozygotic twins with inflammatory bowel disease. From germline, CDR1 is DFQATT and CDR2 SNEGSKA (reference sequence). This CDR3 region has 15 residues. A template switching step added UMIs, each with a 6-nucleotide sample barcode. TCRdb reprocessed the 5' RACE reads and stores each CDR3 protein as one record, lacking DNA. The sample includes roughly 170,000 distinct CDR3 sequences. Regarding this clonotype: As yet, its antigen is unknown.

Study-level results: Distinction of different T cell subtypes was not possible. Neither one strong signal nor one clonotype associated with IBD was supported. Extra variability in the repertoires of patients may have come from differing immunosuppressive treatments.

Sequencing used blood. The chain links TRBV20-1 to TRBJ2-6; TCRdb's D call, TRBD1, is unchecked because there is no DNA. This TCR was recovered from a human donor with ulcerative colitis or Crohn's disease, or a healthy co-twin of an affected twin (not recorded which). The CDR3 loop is CSAREWGPGANVLTF.